This passage covers 26 T cell receptor beta chains from one sample sequenced in a study of T cell responses to AZD1222 COVID-19 vaccine. Some clones are missing from TCRdb's copy, which holds only in-frame ones; the method was immunoSEQ multiplex PCR. Found here are roughly 120,000 clones, 89% of them singletons; the top ten hold 3.5% to 5%. This material consisted of peripheral blood, taken on day 0 of AZD1222 vaccination. The receptors here all came from an adult in good health.

The chain recombines TRBV19 with TRBJ1-3; D ambiguous. The germline gives CDR1 LNHDA, CDR2 SQIVND (reference sequence). The V gene lost 1 base and the J gene lost 1 base, with 5 bases spanning the gap. CDR3 length: 14 amino acids. CDR3 nucleotides: TGTGCCAGTAGTATAGGCAGATCTGGAAACACCATATATTTT. It is translated as CASSIGRSGNTIYF.

The J gene is TRBJ1-4, the V gene TRBV19, with a weak D call TRBD1 (5 bases). This CDR3 contains 14 residues. Trimming removed 5 bases from V and 2 bases from J, with 9 bases in between. Germline-derived CDR1 and CDR2 are LNHDA and SQIVND (reference sequence). The CDR3 is CASSPRATNEKLFF. The CDR3 nucleotides read TGTGCCAGTAGTCCCAGGGCGACTAATGAAAAACTGTTTTTT. Filled out from reference TRBV19 and TRBJ1-4, the complete variable domain reads DGGITQSPKYLFRKEGQNVTLSCEQNLNHDAMYWYRQDPGQGLRLIYYSQIVNDFQKGDIAEGYSVSREKKESFPLTVTSAQKNPTAFYLCASSPRATNEKLFFGSGTQLSVL.

The chain recombines TRBV30 with TRBJ1-5; D is uncertain. The CDR3 spans 12 residues. V dropped 2 bases and J dropped 5 bases, with 7 bases sitting between them. Germline-derived CDR1 and CDR2 are GTSNPN and SVGIG (reference sequence). The CDR3 DNA is TGTGCCTGGAGTCGGCCAGATCAGCCCCAGCATTTT. As protein: CAWSRPDQPQHF.

The chain couples TRBV7-2 to TRBJ1-5, with D possibly being TRBD1 (6 bases). Looked up from germline, CDR1 is SGHTA and CDR2 is FQGNSA. V dropped 5 bases and J dropped 2 bases, with 10 bases sitting between them. The CDR3 is 14 residues long. The CDR3: CASSTYRGNQPQHF. The CDR3 nucleotides are TGTGCCAGCAGCACCTACAGGGGCAATCAGCCCCAGCATTTT.

The chain combines TRBV28 with TRBJ2-5; perhaps TRBD2 as D (6 bases). The length of the CDR3 is 15 residues. Trimming left V 8 bases short and J 1 base short, with 17 bases between. Looked up from germline, CDR1 is MDHEN and CDR2 is SYDVKM. The CDR3, as DNA: TGTGCCAGCGGGCCGGGGGACGGACTCCAAGAGACCCAGTACTTC. Its translation is CASGPGDGLQETQYF.

V and J are TRBV7-3 and TRBJ1-2; 8 bases align to TRBD1. The CDR3 totals 13 residues. Germline V lookup: CDR1 SGHTA, CDR2 FQGTGA. The trim removed 5 bases at V and 10 bases at J, leaving 9 bases unmatched. For the CDR3, the DNA is TGTGCCAGCAGCCAAGGACAGGGCCTCGACTACACCTTC. Translating gives CASSQGQGLDYTF.

Only a few counts were recorded for this clone. The genes are TRBV28 and TRBJ1-5; the D gene is possibly TRBD1 (6 bases). The CDR3 contains 16 residues. CDR1 is MDHEN, CDR2 SYDVKM, per germline. V was pared by 10 bases and J by 2 bases, with 21 bases between. The CDR3 reads CATRPPNRDGNQPQHF. The CDR3 DNA is TGTGCCACCCGGCCCCCTAACAGGGATGGCAATCAGCCCCAGCATTTT.

CDR3 region: CASSLTGRYQSNYGYTF. CDR3 DNA sequence: TGTGCCAGCAGTTTGACGGGGCGATATCAGAGTAACTATGGCTACACCTTC. The rearrangement joins TRBV28 to TRBJ1-2; possible D gene TRBD1, 5 bases. This CDR3 has 17 amino acids. V lost 3 bases to trimming and J lost 1 base, with 18 bases between them. CDR1 is MDHEN and CDR2 is SYDVKM in the germline V gene.

The chain combines TRBV18 with TRBJ2-3, with a weak D call TRBD2 (5 bases). From germline, CDR1 is KGHSH and CDR2 LQKENI. The length of the CDR3 is 14 residues. Trimming stripped 3 bases from V and 2 bases from J, with 9 bases between. The CDR3 loop reads CASSPGELTDTQYF. CDR3 nucleotide sequence: TGTGCCAGCTCACCGGGAGAGCTCACAGATACGCAGTATTTT.

The rearrangement joins TRBV24-1 to TRBJ2-1; 11 nucleotides line up with TRBD2. The germline V gene encodes CDR1 KGHDR and CDR2 SFDVKD. J gave up 6 bases and V 4 bases, and 10 bases lay outside the gene matches. This CDR3 spans 17 amino acids. CDR3 coding DNA: TGTGCCACCAGTGACTTATTTAGCGGGGGGGCGGTCAATGAGCAGTTCTTC. This codes for CATSDLFSGGAVNEQFF.

V gene TRBV3-1 (or the pseudogene TRBV3-2) combines with J gene TRBJ1-6; 7 bases agree with TRBD1. The germline CDR1 and CDR2 sequences are LGHDT and YNNKEL (reference sequence). The CDR3 contains 15 residues. J was trimmed by 9 bases and V by 1 base; bases with no gene match: 6. CDR3 coding DNA: TGTGCCAGCAGCCAAGTGCAGGGGGGATCTTCACCCCTCCACTTT. Translation: CASSQVQGGSSPLHF.

The rearrangement links TRBV24-1 to TRBJ1-2, with 7 bases fitting TRBD1. CDR1 is KGHDR and CDR2 is SFDVKD in the germline V gene. J gave up 5 bases and V 0 bases, and 2 bases lay outside the gene matches. The CDR3 runs 14 residues. The CDR3 DNA follows: TGTGCCACCAGTGATTTGGGGACAGAGTATGGCTACACCTTC. Residues: CATSDLGTEYGYTF.

The chain joins TRBV5-3 to TRBJ2-7; 9 positions match TRBD1. TRBV5-3 has ORF status, its function being uncertain. This CDR3 is 18 amino acids long. The trim removed 0 bases at V and 6 bases at J, leaving 16 bases unmatched. CDR3 residues: CARSLGAGDRAFFGEQYF. In DNA form, the CDR3 reads TGTGCCAGAAGCTTGGGTGCTGGGGACAGGGCGTTCTTCGGCGAGCAGTACTTC.

This clone was detected only a few times. The rearrangement joins TRBV27 to TRBJ1-2; 7 bases are a match to TRBD1. Looked up from germline, CDR1 is MNHEY and CDR2 is SMNVEV (reference sequence). The CDR3 consists of 14 residues. V shed 6 bases, J shed 1 base, and the junction held 5 bases outside the gene matches. The CDR3 nucleotides are TGTGCCAGCAGCGAGACAGGGAGTAACTATGGCTACACCTTC. Its protein is CASSETGSNYGYTF.

The rearrangement uses TRBV7-2 and TRBJ1-6; D is unresolved. Germline CDR1 is SGHTA and CDR2 is FQGNSA. Trimming removed 2 bases at V and 8 bases at J, with 4 bases between. This CDR3 spans 12 amino acids. CDR3 residues: CASSLTDSPLHF. CDR3 nucleotides: TGTGCCAGCAGCTTAACCGATTCACCCCTCCACTTT.

This chain joins TRBV4-3 and TRBJ1-2, with a tentative D call TRBD1 (5 bases). CDR3 length: 12 residues. V was trimmed by 0 bases and J by 8 bases, leaving 7 bases between them. Germline lookup yields CDR1 LGHNA and CDR2 YSLEER. The CDR3 region is CASSQDRGGYTF. In nucleotides, the CDR3 is TGCGCCAGCAGCCAAGATAGGGGAGGCTACACCTTC.

V is TRBV7-3 and J is TRBJ1-1, with 7 bases lining up with TRBD1. V was clipped by 3 bases and J by 6 bases; unmatched bases: 7. The CDR3 loop spans 14 amino acids. The germline gives CDR1 SGHTA, CDR2 FQGTGA. CDR3 sequence (DNA): TGTGCCAGCAGCTTTTTCAGGGGGATACCTGAAGCTTTCTTT. Protein sequence: CASSFFRGIPEAFF.

The J gene is TRBJ1-5, the V gene TRBV6-5, with 7 bases identical to TRBD1. J lost 7 bases, V lost 5 bases, and 5 bases had no gene match. Germline-derived CDR1 and CDR2 are MNHEY and SVGAGI. The CDR3 length is 13 residues. The CDR3 region has the DNA TGTGCCAGCAGTCTACAGGGGAACCAGCCCCAGCATTTT. Translated, it gives CASSLQGNQPQHF.

The CDR3 here is CASSSNYGYTF. CDR3 coding DNA: TGTGCCAGTTCCTCTAACTATGGCTACACCTTC. This chain joins TRBV2 and TRBJ1-2, with D uncertain. This CDR3 has 11 amino acids. V dropped 9 bases and J dropped 0 bases, with 5 bases sitting between them. Germline CDR1 is SNHLY and CDR2 is FYNNEI.

The chain couples TRBV19 to TRBJ1-3; the match to TRBD1 covers 9 bases. Germline lookup yields CDR1 LNHDA and CDR2 SQIVND (reference sequence). CDR3 size: 14 residues. The V segment lost 4 bases and the J segment 9 bases; nucleotides outside the gene matches: 7. CDR3 DNA: TGTGCCAGTAGTACCCGGACAGGGGATGTCACCATATATTTT. Its protein is CASSTRTGDVTIYF.

The chain carries TRBV12-3 or TRBV12-4 and TRBJ1-1; weak D call: TRBD1 (6 bases). Deletions cut 5 bases from V and 11 bases from J, with 18 bases between. This CDR3 contains 13 residues. DNA of the CDR3: TGTGCCAGCAGTACGGAACAGGGCTTAGTGGCTTTCTTT. Protein sequence: CASSTEQGLVAFF.

The chain carries TRBV19 and TRBJ1-1, with D maybe TRBD1 (5 bases). Germline values: CDR1 LNHDA, CDR2 SQIVND (reference sequence). The length of the CDR3 is 16 residues. Trimming shortened V by 7 bases and J by 0 bases, and 18 bases separated the two germline ends. The CDR3 spells CASKTGSELMNTEAFF. The CDR3 coding sequence is TGTGCCAGTAAAACAGGCAGTGAACTAATGAACACTGAAGCTTTCTTT.

V gene TRBV3-1 (or the pseudogene TRBV3-2) combines with J gene TRBJ1-3, with a tentative D call TRBD1 (5 bases). From germline, CDR1 is LGHDT and CDR2 YNNKEL (reference sequence). Trimming took off 5 bases at V and 3 bases at J, with 26 bases between the two ends. The CDR3 consists of 19 residues. DNA for the CDR3: TGTGCCAGCAGCGAGGGCATAGGAGGGGCAGGGAATTATGGAAACACCATATATTTT. Protein: CASSEGIGGAGNYGNTIYF.

This chain joins TRBV7-2 and TRBJ2-5; 11 bases map to TRBD2. CDR3 size: 16 residues. The V gene end was trimmed by 5 bases and the J gene end by 4 bases; junction bases not matched to a gene: 9. CDR1 and CDR2 from the germline V gene are SGHTA and FQGNSA. CDR3 in amino acids: CASSLSIAGGPETQYF. CDR3 sequence (DNA): TGTGCCAGCAGCCTCTCAATAGCGGGGGGGCCAGAGACCCAGTACTTC.

V gene TRBV9 combines with J gene TRBJ2-7; 9 bases line up with TRBD2. The CDR3 has 15 amino acids. In germline, CDR1 is SGDLS, CDR2 YYNGEE. Losses at the gene ends were 3 bases for V and 1 base for J; bases not matched to a gene: 5. The CDR3 loop reads CASSASSGVSYEQYF. Written as DNA, the CDR3 is TGTGCCAGCAGCGCCTCTAGCGGGGTGTCCTACGAGCAGTACTTC. Full variable domain (rest looked up from reference TRBV9 and TRBJ2-7): DSGVTQTPKHLITATGQRVTLRCSPRSGDLSVYWYQQSLDQGLQFLIQYYNGEERAKGNILERFSAQQFPDLHSELNLSSLELGDSALYFCASSASSGVSYEQYFGPGTRLTVT.

The chain carries TRBV30 and TRBJ2-3; tentatively, D is TRBD1 (6 bases). This CDR3 comprises 15 residues. Germline CDR1 reads GTSNPN; CDR2 reads SVGIG (reference sequence). V lost 0 bases, J lost 4 bases, and 14 bases lay in between. The chain's CDR3 is CAWSVGMAGADTQYF. CDR3 sequence (DNA): TGTGCCTGGAGTGTAGGGATGGCAGGGGCAGATACGCAGTATTTT.